These 16 T cell receptor beta chains originate from one sample sequenced in a study of read filtering for tumor transcriptome and immune sequencing. From 300 to 450 ng of RNA, a library with molecular barcoded alpha/delta and beta/gamma adaptors was made. In TCRdb, the reads were re-called with MiXCR into one record per CDR3 protein. The data contain some 130,000 distinct CDR3 sequences, 13% of them singletons. The specimen sequenced was a population of CD138-negative cells sorted from bone marrow. These receptor sequences come from a donor at least 40 years old with multiple myeloma.

This clonotype was recorded many times. The DNA is left out, because the CDR3 cannot be placed on it with certainty; the CDR3 is given as TCRdb lists it. The CDR3 reads CSVAPGTSKFF. This chain links TRBV29-1 with TRBJ2-1; the DNA was not used to check the table's D call, TRBD2. The V gene's germline CDR1 is SQVTM and CDR2 ANQGSEA. The CDR3 totals 11 residues, both ends included.

This chain connects TRBV10-1 to TRBJ2-5, with no clear D. This CDR3 is built from 12 residues. Germline V CDR1 and CDR2: WNHNN, SYGVQD (reference sequence). V lost 3 bases to trimming and J lost 5 bases, with 7 bases between them. Here the CDR3 reads CASSDVWETQYF. The CDR3 DNA reads TGCGCCAGCAGTGATGTTTGGGAGACCCAGTACTTC.

The genes are TRBV24-1 and TRBJ2-5; TRBD2 aligns across 7 bases. After removal of 7 bases from V and 1 base from J, the junction contained 5 bases not matched to a gene. Germline CDR1 reads KGHDR; CDR2 reads SFDVKD. The CDR3 covers 14 residues. In DNA, the CDR3 is TGTGCCACCAGCGCGTCGGGAGGCCAAGAGACCCAGTACTTC. Translated: CATSASGGQETQYF.

This clonotype was seen ten or more times. This chain links TRBV30 with TRBJ1-1; tentative D call: TRBD1 (5 bases). From germline, CDR1 is GTSNPN and CDR2 SVGIG (reference sequence). This CDR3 is built from 13 residues. V was clipped by 2 bases and J by 3 bases, with 10 bases between them. The CDR3 sequence: CAWSKGYDTEAFF. Here the CDR3 DNA reads TGTGCCTGGAGTAAGGGGTATGACACTGAAGCTTTCTTT.

This clonotype was seen a handful of times. CDR3 amino acids: CASTTNRRNSYEQYF. In DNA form, the CDR3 reads TGTGCCAGCACCACAAATCGACGGAACTCCTACGAGCAGTACTTC. The V call is TRBV6-5, the J call TRBJ2-7; D gene unclear. The CDR3 contains 15 residues. V lost 7 bases, J lost 0 bases, and 16 bases lay in between. CDR1 and CDR2 from the germline V gene are MNHEY and SVGAGI.

This clonotype was detected ten times or more. The chain combines TRBV5-1 with TRBJ2-3; the match to TRBD2 covers 10 bases. CDR3 size: 16 residues. After removal of 4 bases from V and 0 bases from J, the junction contained 5 bases not matched to a gene. CDR1 and CDR2 from the germline V gene are SGHRS and YFSETQ. This chain's CDR3 is CASSLGTSESTDTQYF. In DNA, the CDR3 is TGCGCCAGCAGCCTTGGGACTAGCGAGAGCACAGATACGCAGTATTTT.

Turning to this clonotype: This may come from a read error, since a much larger clone is one base off. The chain has TRBV11-3 and TRBJ2-2; 14 nucleotides agree with TRBD2. The CDR3 runs 16 residues. After removal of 8 bases from V and 3 bases from J, the junction contained 5 bases not matched to a gene. Germline V gene data show CDR1 as SGHNT and CDR2 as YENEEA. The CDR3 DNA sequence: TGTGCCAGCGGCCAGGGACTAGCGGGAGACACCGGGGAGCTGTTTTTT. Translating it yields CASGQGLAGDTGELFF. The full variable domain, rest sourced from reference TRBV11-3 and TRBJ2-2, is EAGVVQSPRYKIIEKKQPVAFWCNPISGHNTLYWYLQNLGQGPELLIRYENEEAVDDSQLPKDRFSAERLKGVDSTLKIQPAELGDSAVYLCASGQGLAGDTGELFFGEGSRLTVL.

With regard to this clonotype: Germline is not matched at one junction end, which may reflect a read error. The V gene is TRBV18, the J gene TRBJ1-1, with D possibly TRBD1 on 5 matching bases. The CDR3 covers 14 residues. Looked up from germline, CDR1 is KGHSH and CDR2 is LQKENI. The CDR3 here is CASSPGRQNAEALF. The CDR3, as DNA: TGTGCCAGCTCCCCGGGACGGCAGAACGCTGAAGCTCTCTTT.

This clonotype has a handful of counts. The gene calls are TRBV19 and TRBJ1-1, with a possible D match to TRBD1 (5 bases). Trimming removed 5 bases from V and 1 base from J, with 14 bases in between. The CDR3 length is 15 residues. Germline V CDR1 and CDR2: LNHDA, SQIVND (reference sequence). CDR3 bases: TGTGCCAGTAGTGAAGACAGAATTCAGAACACTGAAGCTTTCTTT. This encodes CASSEDRIQNTEAFF.

The sample holds many counts of this clonotype. The chain employs TRBV14 and TRBJ2-3; no firm D call. This CDR3 is built from 13 residues. Trimming left V 0 bases short and J 13 bases short, with 14 bases between. CDR1 is SGHDN, CDR2 FVKESK, per germline. The CDR3 loop is CASSQEGRPQKYF. The CDR3 coding sequence is TGTGCCAGCAGCCAAGAGGGCCGGCCTCAGAAGTATTTT.

This clonotype was seen ten or more times. This chain links TRBV19 with TRBJ1-5; D uncertain. CDR1 is LNHDA and CDR2 is SQIVND in the germline V gene (reference sequence). The ends were cut back, 6 bases at V and 3 bases at J, with 12 bases in the middle. The CDR3 length is 14 residues. The CDR3 nucleotides are TGTGCCAGTAGGAAAGGGAACCTCAATCAGCCCCAGCATTTT. It specifies CASRKGNLNQPQHF.

J is TRBJ2-2 and V is TRBV5-1, with 8 bases fitting TRBD1. The CDR3 spans 15 residues. The germline V gene has CDR1 SGHRS and CDR2 YFSETQ. With 4 bases clipped from V and 2 bases from J, the junction kept 4 bases outside the gene matches. The CDR3 loop reads CASSQGTGNTGELFF. The CDR3 region has the DNA TGCGCCAGCAGCCAAGGGACAGGAAACACCGGGGAGCTGTTTTTT. The full variable domain, its missing parts supplied by reference TRBV5-1 and TRBJ2-2, is KAGVTQTPRYLIKTRGQQVTLSCSPISGHRSVSWYQQTPGQGLQFLFEYFSETQRNKGNFPGRFSGRQFSNSRSEMNVSTLELGDSALYLCASSQGTGNTGELFFGEGSRLTVL.

There are many counts of this clonotype. The V call is TRBV7-9, the J call TRBJ2-1; 10 bases map to TRBD2. Germline assignment: CDR1 SEHNR and CDR2 FQNEAQ (reference sequence). The CDR3 sequence is 18 residues long. J was trimmed by 5 bases and V by 5 bases; bases with no gene match: 15. CDR3: CASSPPLATSGNDNEQFF. The CDR3 DNA reads as TGTGCCAGCAGCCCACCGCTGGCTACTAGCGGGAATGACAATGAGCAGTTCTTC.

In its sample, this clonotype was seen many times. The chain joins TRBV7-6 to TRBJ2-1; D may be TRBD1 (5 bases). V was shortened by 1 base and J by 4 bases, with 11 bases between the two germline ends. The germline CDR1 and CDR2 sequences are SGHVS and FNYEAQ. This CDR3 spans 15 amino acids. CDR3 amino acids: CASSLGQLRYNEQFF. Written as DNA, the CDR3 is TGTGCCAGCAGCTTAGGACAGCTCCGATACAATGAGCAGTTCTTC.

This clonotype was detected many times. This sequence joins TRBV27 and TRBJ2-2; D unclear. Germline values: CDR1 MNHEY, CDR2 SMNVEV (reference sequence). Trimming took 7 bases from V and 1 from J, leaving 7 bases between them. This CDR3 contains 13 residues. Written as DNA, the CDR3 is TGTGCCAGCACCTACAAGAACACCGGGGAGCTGTTTTTT. It encodes CASTYKNTGELFF.

In this sample, this clonotype turned up many times. The V gene is TRBV29-1, the J gene TRBJ2-1; D call uncertain. Trimming took 4 bases from V and 6 from J, leaving 13 bases between them. This CDR3 comprises 13 residues. Germline CDR1 and CDR2: SQVTM and ANQGSEA. For the CDR3, the DNA is TGCAGCGTTGTCGTTCGGACCACCAATGAGCAGTTCTTC. Translated, it gives CSVVVRTTNEQFF.